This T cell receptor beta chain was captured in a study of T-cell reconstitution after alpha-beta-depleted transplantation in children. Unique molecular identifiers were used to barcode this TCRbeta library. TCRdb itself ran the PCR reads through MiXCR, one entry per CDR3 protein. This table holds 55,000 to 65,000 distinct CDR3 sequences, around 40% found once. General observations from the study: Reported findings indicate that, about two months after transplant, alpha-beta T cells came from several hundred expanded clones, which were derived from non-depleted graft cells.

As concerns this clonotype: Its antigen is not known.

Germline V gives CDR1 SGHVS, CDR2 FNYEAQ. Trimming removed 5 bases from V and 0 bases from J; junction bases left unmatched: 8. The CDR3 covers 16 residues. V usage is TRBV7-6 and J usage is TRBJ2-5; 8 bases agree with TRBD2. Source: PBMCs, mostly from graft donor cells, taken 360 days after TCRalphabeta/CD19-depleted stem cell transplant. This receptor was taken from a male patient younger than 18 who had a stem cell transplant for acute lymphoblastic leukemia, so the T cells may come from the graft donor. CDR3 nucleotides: TGTGCCAGCAGCCCATGGCGGGGGGAGTACCAAGAGACCCAGTACTTC. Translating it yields CASSPWRGEYQETQYF.